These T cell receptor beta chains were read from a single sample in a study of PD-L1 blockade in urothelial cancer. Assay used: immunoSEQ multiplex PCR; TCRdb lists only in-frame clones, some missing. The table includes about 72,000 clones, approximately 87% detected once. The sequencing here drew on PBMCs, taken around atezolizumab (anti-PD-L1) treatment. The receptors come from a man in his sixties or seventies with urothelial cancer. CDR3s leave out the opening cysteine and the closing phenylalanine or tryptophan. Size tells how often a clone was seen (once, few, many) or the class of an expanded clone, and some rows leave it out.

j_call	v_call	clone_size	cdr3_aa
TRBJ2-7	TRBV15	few	ATSPGSSYEQY
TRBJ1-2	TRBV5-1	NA	ASSLGQGWANYGYT
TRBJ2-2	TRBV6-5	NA	ASSITAGVTGELF
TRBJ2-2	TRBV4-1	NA	ASSQEPGGPTGELF
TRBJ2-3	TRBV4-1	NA	ASSQDGGQSTDTQY
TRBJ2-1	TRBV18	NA	ASSPFPGLRYNEQF
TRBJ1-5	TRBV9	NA	ASSALDFDGTDSNQPQH
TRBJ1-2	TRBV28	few	ATAALYGYT
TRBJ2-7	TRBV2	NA	ASSEAVLAASYEQY
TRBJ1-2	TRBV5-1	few	ASSFPQQGDYGYT
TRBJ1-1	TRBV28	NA	ASSLLDRGMNTEAF
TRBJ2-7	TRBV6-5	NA	ASSYGISSYEQY
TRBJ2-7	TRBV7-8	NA	ASSRTGQYNYEQY
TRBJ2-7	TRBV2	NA	ASRADRGSSYEQY
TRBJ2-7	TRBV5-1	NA	ASISLSLLRQY
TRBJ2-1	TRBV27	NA	ASTGLAGFNEQF
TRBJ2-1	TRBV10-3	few	AISESRSQVNEQF
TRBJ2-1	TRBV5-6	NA	ASSRRTSGSSGEQF
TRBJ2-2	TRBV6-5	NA	ASSSSGSGTGELF
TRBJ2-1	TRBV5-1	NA	ASSLTSGTSGRWVYNEQF
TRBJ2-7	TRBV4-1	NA	ASSQETDRLEQY
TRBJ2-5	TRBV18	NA	ASSPRQGAVETQY
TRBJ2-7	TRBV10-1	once	ATAFCTQGWYEQY
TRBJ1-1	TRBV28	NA	ASSLRRAF
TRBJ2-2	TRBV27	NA	ASRRDRGPGELF
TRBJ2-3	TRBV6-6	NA	ASSLGPGADTDTQY
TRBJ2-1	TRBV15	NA	ATSRVLIRDRGNNEQF
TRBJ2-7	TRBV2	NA	ASSEALEQY
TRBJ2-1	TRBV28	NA	ASSLSSFWTGGVYNEQF
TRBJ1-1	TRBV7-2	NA	ASSSSGQDTEAF
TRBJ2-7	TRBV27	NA	ASSLGNSIYEQY
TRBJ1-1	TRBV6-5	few	ASSPVGGEYTEAF
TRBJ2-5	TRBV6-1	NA	ASSKGLVQETQY
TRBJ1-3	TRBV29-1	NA	SVEDGRGNRNTIY
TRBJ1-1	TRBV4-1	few	ASSQDGQREAF
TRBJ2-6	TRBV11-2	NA	ASSLAAAANVLT
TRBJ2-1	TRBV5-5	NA	ASSFFLAGASHNEQF
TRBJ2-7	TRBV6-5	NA	ASSYSKLLAGGGQY
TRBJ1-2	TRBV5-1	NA	ASSVGQGGGYGYT
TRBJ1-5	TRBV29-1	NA	SVGGGRGQPQH
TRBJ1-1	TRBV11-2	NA	ASSLPSDSPMNTEAF
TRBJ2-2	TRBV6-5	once	ASGGGADTGELF